This T cell receptor (beta chain) was sequenced in a study of post-analysis software for immune sequencing data. About the study: The study covered relapsing-remitting, secondary progressive and progressive-relapsing courses of multiple sclerosis.

CDR1 and CDR2 from the germline V gene are SQVTM and ANQGSEA. The CDR3 loop spans 13 amino acids. The germline V and J ends were trimmed by 7 bases and 4 bases, with 15 bases remaining between them. The authors incorporated unique molecular identifiers into the TCR beta cDNA libraries. The source material, about 0.95 to 10 million T cells, gave rise to roughly 0.5 million cDNA molecules. TCRdb processed the PCR reads anew with MiXCR; each CDR3 protein has one entry. The data hold hundreds of thousands of distinct CDR3 sequences, with roughly three fifths observed a single time. With regard to this clonotype: No antigen is known for it.

Whole-study results and caveats: Patients had higher frequencies than controls of a few TRBV segments, including TRBV5-6, TRBV5-1 and TRBV20-1.

The TCR was taken from a girl aged 2-10 years with multiple sclerosis. The sequenced sample was blood. The chain carries TRBV29-1 and TRBJ2-3; perhaps TRBD1 as D (5 bases). The CDR3 loop is CSADRQGADTQYF. CDR3 in DNA: TGCAGCGCCGATCGGCAGGGCGCAGATACGCAGTATTTT.